The 21 T cell receptor beta chains listed next were all sequenced from one sample in a study of T cells in Graves' hyperthyroidism and ophthalmopathy. Researchers amplified the TCR beta CDR3 regions from RNA transcripts. Using the HTBI primer set, a first-round RT-PCR was run on the TCR CDR3. TCRdb itself ran the multiplex PCR reads through MiXCR, one entry per CDR3 protein. This table holds around 200,000 distinct CDR3 sequences, over 15% found once. Material: blood. These receptors originate from a woman between 50 and 59 years old with Graves' hyperthyroidism.

This clonotype was found many times. The chain carries TRBV6-5 and TRBJ1-6, with 7 bases that match TRBD1. This CDR3 has 13 amino acids. The trim removed 2 bases at V and 10 bases at J, leaving 2 bases unmatched. CDR1 and CDR2 (germline): MNHEY, SVGAGI. The CDR3 here is CASSYEGASPLHF. CDR3 in DNA: TGTGCCAGCAGTTACGAGGGGGCATCACCCCTCCACTTT.

This clonotype appeared many times. V gene TRBV7-9 combines with J gene TRBJ2-3; D gene uncertain. V was shortened by 4 bases and J by 2 bases, with 13 bases between the two germline ends. Germline assignment: CDR1 SEHNR and CDR2 FQNEAQ (reference sequence). This CDR3 is built from 15 residues. The CDR3 here is CASSSWEGLTDTQYF. The CDR3 DNA reads TGTGCCAGCAGCTCTTGGGAAGGGCTCACAGATACGCAGTATTTT. The full variable domain, in which reference TRBV7-9 and TRBJ2-3 provide the parts outside the CDR3, is DTGVSQNPRHKITKRGQNVTFRCDPISEHNRLYWYRQTLGQGPEFLTYFQNEAQLEKSRLLSDRFSAERPKGSFSTLEIQRTEQGDSAMYLCASSSWEGLTDTQYFGPGTRLTVL.

This clonotype was counted at least ten times. The gene calls are TRBV27 and TRBJ1-2; 9 bases are shared with TRBD1. The V and J ends lost 0 bases and 3 bases, in that order; junction bases with no gene match: 8. The V gene's germline CDR1 is MNHEY and CDR2 SMNVEV (reference sequence). The CDR3 extends over 17 amino acids. CDR3 bases: TGTGCCAGCAGTTTATCCGGGACAGGGTACGGCGACTATGGCTACACCTTC. The encoded protein is CASSLSGTGYGDYGYTF.

The chain combines TRBV6-1 with TRBJ1-2; tentatively, D is TRBD1 (5 bases). This CDR3 is 13 amino acids long. Looked up from germline, CDR1 is MNHNS and CDR2 is SASEGT. Trimming removed 6 bases at V and 8 bases at J, with 16 bases between. The CDR3 region is CASRLDSERGYTF. The CDR3 bases are TGTGCCAGCAGGTTAGACAGCGAGAGGGGCTACACCTTC.

In its sample, this clonotype was seen a few times. The chain is built from TRBV5-1 and TRBJ2-2; unclear D gene. Germline V gene lookup returns CDR1 SGHRS and CDR2 YFSETQ. V was trimmed by 4 bases and J by 3 bases, leaving 10 bases between them. The CDR3 loop spans 14 amino acids. The CDR3 is CASSPNGDTGELFF. DNA of the CDR3: TGCGCCAGCAGCCCGAATGGAGACACCGGGGAGCTGTTTTTT.

This clonotype was picked up many times. The rearrangement uses TRBV6-1 and TRBJ1-6; 7 bases fit TRBD1. Germline lookup yields CDR1 MNHNS and CDR2 SASEGT. Trimming took 5 bases from V and 9 from J; bases not matched to a gene: 7. The CDR3 consists of 14 residues. The CDR3 loop reads CASSWEGAVSPLHF. Here the CDR3 DNA reads TGTGCCAGCAGTTGGGAGGGGGCGGTTTCACCCCTCCACTTT.

This sequence joins TRBV7-2 and TRBJ2-3; a possible D gene is TRBD1 (5 bases). Germline assignment: CDR1 SGHTA and CDR2 FQGNSA. There are 15 residues in the CDR3. V was cut by 0 bases and J by 4 bases, with 11 bases left in between. Here the CDR3 DNA reads TGTGCCAGCAGCTTAGCAGGGTTGGGGCCAGATACGCAGTATTTT. Encoded protein: CASSLAGLGPDTQYF.

This clonotype was seen repeatedly, ten times or more. The chain couples TRBV28 to TRBJ1-1, with D perhaps TRBD1 (6 bases). Trimming shortened V by 4 bases and J by 1 base, and 16 bases separated the two germline ends. In germline, CDR1 is MDHEN, CDR2 SYDVKM. The CDR3 is 16 amino acids. CDR3 in amino acids: CASSSPSGATNTEAFF. In nucleotides, the CDR3 is TGTGCCAGCAGTTCCCCCTCAGGGGCCACGAACACTGAAGCTTTCTTT.

This clonotype was detected many times. V usage is TRBV24-1 and J usage is TRBJ1-3, with 8 bases identical to TRBD1. The CDR3 totals 13 residues. V shed 7 bases, J shed 3 bases, and the junction held 1 base outside the gene matches. Germline CDR1 KGHDR, CDR2 SFDVKD. CDR3 amino acids: CATRGQDGNTIYF. The CDR3 coding sequence is TGTGCCACCAGGGGACAGGATGGAAACACCATATATTTT.

The table lists this clonotype with a few counts. The V and J genes are TRBV13 and TRBJ2-5, with 12 positions matching TRBD1. The trim removed 6 bases at V and 5 bases at J, leaving 7 bases unmatched. The CDR3 has 15 amino acids. Per germline, CDR1 PRHDT and CDR2 FYEKMQ (reference sequence). CDR3 loop: CASSRDRGRWETQYF. CDR3 sequence (DNA): TGTGCCAGCAGTCGGGACAGGGGGCGCTGGGAGACCCAGTACTTC.

This clonotype came up many times. The chain carries TRBV4-1 and TRBJ2-7, with TRBD1 matching over 10 bases. This CDR3 is 19 amino acids long. Germline CDR1 reads MGHRA; CDR2 reads YSYEKL. Unmatched junction bases numbered 15, after V lost 4 bases and J lost 0 bases. DNA for the CDR3: TGCGCCAGCAGCCCGAAACCGGGACAGGGGACTTTAAGCTCCTACGAGCAGTACTTC. Residues: CASSPKPGQGTLSSYEQYF.

In this sample, this clonotype turned up many times. The chain uses TRBV7-9 and TRBJ1-1; tentatively, D is TRBD1 (5 bases). V gave up 0 bases and J gave up 4 bases, with 12 bases separating them. The CDR3 loop spans 15 amino acids. CDR1 SEHNR and CDR2 FQNEAQ come from the germline V gene (reference sequence). The CDR3 coding sequence is TGTGCCAGCAGCTTAGCTCTCGCGGGGGGCACTGAAGCTTTCTTT. Translated, it gives CASSLALAGGTEAFF.

The table lists this clonotype with many counts. The gene calls are TRBV7-3 and TRBJ2-2; no definite D call. Trimming left V 2 bases short and J 6 bases short, with 4 bases between. Per germline, CDR1 SGHTA and CDR2 FQGTGA. The CDR3 length is 12 residues. The CDR3 nucleotides read TGTGCCAGCAGCTTATTTGCCGGGGAGCTGTTTTTT. It yields the protein CASSLFAGELFF.

This clonotype appeared many times. The V call is TRBV11-2, the J call TRBJ1-4; D is unclear. CDR1 and CDR2 from the germline V gene are SGHAT and FQNNGV. Trimming took 5 bases from V and 7 from J, leaving 11 bases between them. CDR3 size: 13 residues. CDR3 in amino acids: CASSQDRIEKLFF. In nucleotides, the CDR3 is TGTGCCAGCAGCCAGGATCGCATTGAAAAACTGTTTTTT.

The genes are TRBV19 and TRBJ1-2; 12 bases align to TRBD1. Trimming took 3 bases from V and 8 from J; bases not matched to a gene: 13. The germline CDR1 and CDR2 sequences are LNHDA and SQIVND (reference sequence). The CDR3 has 17 residues. CDR3 residues: CASSIPRDRGRREGYTF. CDR3 bases: TGTGCCAGTAGTATCCCTCGGGACAGGGGGCGCCGTGAGGGCTACACCTTC. Supplemented by reference TRBV19 and TRBJ1-2, the full variable domain reads DGGITQSPKYLFRKEGQNVTLSCEQNLNHDAMYWYRQDPGQGLRLIYYSQIVNDFQKGDIAEGYSVSREKKESFPLTVTSAQKNPTAFYLCASSIPRDRGRREGYTFGSGTRLTVV.

The rearrangement uses TRBV20-1 and TRBJ2-5; 11 positions agree with TRBD2. The germline CDR1 and CDR2 sequences are DFQATT and SNEGSKA (reference sequence). The CDR3 contains 14 residues. After removal of 6 bases from V and 4 bases from J, the junction contained 7 bases not matched to a gene. CDR3: CSATIAGGAETQYF. In DNA, the CDR3 is TGCAGTGCCACCATAGCGGGAGGGGCAGAGACCCAGTACTTC.

This clonotype showed up many times. The CDR3 loop reads CASNRPFYRGGAEAFF. The CDR3 region has the DNA TGTGCCAGCAATCGACCTTTTTACAGGGGGGGTGCTGAAGCTTTCTTT. The V gene is TRBV6-1, the J gene TRBJ1-1; 8 bases match TRBD1. The CDR3 extends over 16 amino acids. Per the germline V gene, CDR1 is MNHNS and CDR2 is SASEGT. The trim removed 7 bases at V and 6 bases at J, leaving 16 bases unmatched.

This clonotype has ten or more counts. The chain uses TRBV6-1 and TRBJ1-2, with TRBD1 identical over 12 bases. J gave up 8 bases and V 5 bases, and 9 bases lay outside the gene matches. Germline CDR1 and CDR2: MNHNS and SASEGT. CDR3 size: 15 residues. This CDR3 reads CASSSTGTGGGGYTF. DNA for the CDR3: TGTGCCAGCAGTTCTACCGGGACAGGGGGCGGAGGCTACACCTTC.

In this sample, this clonotype turned up a few times. V usage is TRBV18 and J usage is TRBJ1-1; 8 nucleotides agree with TRBD1. Germline V lookup: CDR1 KGHSH, CDR2 LQKENI. This CDR3 has 14 amino acids. The V segment lost 3 bases and the J segment 0 bases; nucleotides outside the gene matches: 0. The CDR3 is CASSPGQVNTEAFF. CDR3 in DNA: TGTGCCAGCTCACCGGGACAGGTGAACACTGAAGCTTTCTTT.

CDR3: CASSLPGHYNEQFF. CDR3 DNA: TGTGCCAGCAGTTTGCCGGGGCACTACAATGAGCAGTTCTTC. This chain links TRBV27 with TRBJ2-1, with D possibly being TRBD1 or TRBD2 (5 bases each). Trimming left V 3 bases short and J 3 bases short, with 9 bases between. The CDR3 is 14 residues long. Germline V gene lookup returns CDR1 MNHEY and CDR2 SMNVEV (reference sequence).

This rearrangement joins TRBV9 to TRBJ2-2, with 11 positions matching TRBD1. Germline V gene data show CDR1 as SGDLS and CDR2 as YYNGEE. The V segment lost 5 bases and the J segment 7 bases; nucleotides outside the gene matches: 7. The CDR3 runs 15 residues. CDR3 sequence reads: CASREGQGVIGELFF. CDR3 DNA sequence: TGTGCCAGCAGGGAGGGACAGGGGGTTATCGGGGAGCTGTTTTTT.